This T cell receptor beta chain was obtained from a study of T cell repertoires in cytomegalovirus infection. Background on the study: Recently identified HLA-C-restricted CMV epitopes were among the peptides used.

TCRdb reanalysed the reads using MiXCR and keeps one entry per CDR3 protein. The table includes 830,000 or so distinct CDR3 sequences, 30% to 35% detected once. For this clonotype: Its antigen remains unidentified.

The CDR3 extends over 12 amino acids. The germline V and J ends were trimmed by 10 bases and 4 bases, with 14 bases remaining between them. Per the germline V gene, CDR1 is MGHDK and CDR2 is SYGVNS. The sample was cultured CD8+ T cells from PBMCs, taken from culture after CMV antigen stimulation. This TCR was sampled from a human donor in good health (CMV status not recorded). Some clones in this sample may be carry-over from other donors' samples. The rearrangement joins TRBV25-1 to TRBJ2-7; perhaps D is TRBD1 or TRBD2 (5 bases each). The CDR3 bases are TGTGCCACCACTTTGGGGGAATACGAGCAGTACTTC. This encodes CATTLGEYEQYF.